One sample yielded the 21 T cell receptor beta chains listed below, sequenced in a study of cytomegalovirus exposure and HLA in healthy donors. The PCR contained 60 Vbeta and 13 Jbeta primers. Measured with immunoSEQ multiplex PCR; TCRdb has only the in-frame clones, and not every one. This sample carries 150,000 to 200,000 clones, over 65% of them seen once, and the ten largest clones take around 2.2%. Sequencing was done on a sample of PBMCs. Every receptor here comes from a man in his fifties or sixties in good health and CMV-seronegative.

Worth noting for this clone: The junction does not match germline at one end; this may be a read error. The chain carries TRBV28 and TRBJ1-5; D not certain. The CDR3 spans 13 residues. CDR1 and CDR2 from the germline V gene are MDHEN and SYDVKM. Here the CDR3 reads CASSRQSGQPQNF. Written as DNA, the CDR3 is TGTGCCAGCAGCCGACAAAGCGGTCAGCCCCAGAATTTT.

The genes are TRBV6-5 and TRBJ2-1; TRBD1 matches 7 bases. Per germline, CDR1 MNHEY and CDR2 SVGAGI. Trimming cost V 2 bases and J 12 bases; bases outside gene matches: 4. The CDR3 runs 12 residues. CDR3 sequence: CASSYTGDRQFF. DNA of the CDR3: TGTGCCAGCAGTTACACCGGGGACAGGCAGTTCTTC.

This clone was picked up a small number of times. This CDR3 reads CASSGLRAGGETQYF. The CDR3 region has the DNA TGTGCCAGCAGTGGTCTCAGGGCGGGGGGAGAGACCCAGTACTTC. The chain joins TRBV2 to TRBJ2-5; TRBD2 matches at 8 bases. The ends lost 4 bases at V and 4 bases at J; junction bases unmatched: 8. The CDR3 is made up of 15 amino acids. Looked up from germline, CDR1 is SNHLY and CDR2 is FYNNEI. The variable domain in full, completed from reference TRBV2 and TRBJ2-5, reads EPEVTQTPSHQVTQMGQEVILRCVPISNHLYFYWYRQILGQKVEFLVSFYNNEISEKSEIFDDQFSVERPDGSNFTLKIRSTKLEDSAMYFCASSGLRAGGETQYFGPGTRLLVL.

The chain uses TRBV11-2 and TRBJ1-1; TRBD1 aligns across 9 bases. The CDR3 extends over 16 amino acids. Germline CDR1 reads SGHAT; CDR2 reads FQNNGV. Trimming at V came to 3 bases and at J to 3 bases, leaving 8 bases not matched to a gene. CDR3 region: CASSFRQGGEDTEAFF. The CDR3 region has the DNA TGTGCCAGCAGCTTCCGACAGGGGGGCGAGGACACTGAAGCTTTCTTT.

The chain is built from TRBV5-6 and TRBJ1-2; D might be TRBD1 (5 bases). CDR3 length equals 17 residues. V lost 0 bases, J lost 4 bases, and 19 bases lay in between. In germline, CDR1 is SGHDT, CDR2 YYEEEE. The CDR3 region has the DNA TGTGCCAGCAGCTTGGCCGAACGCCCAGGGAATATCTATGGCTACACCTTC. It codes for CASSLAERPGNIYGYTF.

CDR3: CASSLGQGNRQPQHF. For the CDR3, the DNA is TGCGCCAGCAGCCTGGGACAGGGGAATCGTCAGCCCCAGCATTTT. The chain joins TRBV23-1 to TRBJ1-5, with 10 bases identical to TRBD1. TRBV23-1 is labeled an ORF, and its function is uncertain. J gave up 6 bases and V 6 bases, and 8 bases lay outside the gene matches. CDR3 length equals 15 residues.

The chain joins TRBV29-1 to TRBJ2-3; 13 nucleotides agree with TRBD2. V lost 7 bases and J lost 0; bases outside the gene matches: 13. Germline-derived CDR1 and CDR2 are SQVTM and ANQGSEA. This CDR3 has 18 amino acids. The CDR3 protein is CSAARTSGGYTSTDTQYF. The CDR3 region has the DNA TGCAGCGCCGCACGGACTAGCGGGGGCTATACTAGCACAGATACGCAGTATTTT.

The chain recombines TRBV28 with TRBJ2-1, with TRBD2 matching 10 bases. The V segment lost 6 bases and the J segment 7 bases; nucleotides outside the gene matches: 3. CDR1 and CDR2 from the germline V gene are MDHEN and SYDVKM. The CDR3 has 13 residues. DNA of the CDR3: TGTGCCAGCAGCCAGACTAGCGGGAATGAGCAGTTCTTC. Residues: CASSQTSGNEQFF.

This sequence joins TRBV9 and TRBJ2-5, with TRBD1 as a possible D gene (6 bases). The V gene's germline CDR1 is SGDLS and CDR2 YYNGEE. CDR3 length equals 14 residues. The ends were cut back, 1 base at V and 2 bases at J, with 9 bases in the middle. The CDR3 DNA follows: TGTGCCAGCAGCGTATCTCAGGGGCAAGAGACCCAGTACTTC. Encoded protein: CASSVSQGQETQYF. The entire variable domain, with the rest obtained from reference TRBV9 and TRBJ2-5, is as follows: DSGVTQTPKHLITATGQRVTLRCSPRSGDLSVYWYQQSLDQGLQFLIQYYNGEERAKGNILERFSAQQFPDLHSELNLSSLELGDSALYFCASSVSQGQETQYFGPGTRLLVL.

J is TRBJ2-7 and V is TRBV5-4; 7 bases fit TRBD2. After removal of 1 base from V and 3 bases from J, the junction contained 10 bases not matched to a gene. This CDR3 is built from 16 residues. Germline CDR1 and CDR2: SGHNT and YYREEE (reference sequence). For the CDR3, the DNA is TGTGCCAGCAGCTTGCGCCGGGAGGCAGGGCTCTACGAGCAGTACTTC. Its protein product is CASSLRREAGLYEQYF. The full variable domain, completed using reference TRBV5-4 and TRBJ2-7, is ETGVTQSPTHLIKTRGQQVTLRCSSQSGHNTVSWYQQALGQGPQFIFQYYREEENGRGNFPPRFSGLQFPNYSSELNVNALELDDSALYLCASSLRREAGLYEQYFGPGTRLTVT.

This clone was seen more than once but under ten times. The V and J genes are TRBV4-3 and TRBJ1-1, with no clear D. Germline V gene data show CDR1 as LGHNA and CDR2 as YSLEER. This CDR3 is 13 amino acids long. The V and J ends lost 1 base and 6 bases respectively, with 9 bases between them. CDR3 residues: CASSQGRGSEAFF. Written as DNA, the CDR3 is TGCGCCAGCAGCCAAGGTCGAGGTTCTGAAGCTTTCTTT.

The chain is built from TRBV19 and TRBJ1-2; 8 bases map to TRBD1. This CDR3 spans 15 amino acids. Germline values: CDR1 LNHDA, CDR2 SQIVND (reference sequence). J gave up 2 bases and V 10 bases, and 12 bases lay outside the gene matches. CDR3 sequence: CATSGTGSLNYGYTF. The CDR3 bases are TGTGCCACCTCAGGGACAGGCTCTTTAAACTATGGCTACACCTTC.

The chain has TRBV6-1 and TRBJ1-3; D is uncertain. Trimming stripped 7 bases from V and 5 bases from J, with 18 bases between. Germline V CDR1 and CDR2: MNHNS, SASEGT. This CDR3 is 15 amino acids long. The chain's CDR3 is CASTERSFARNTIYF. Here the CDR3 DNA reads TGTGCCAGCACCGAAAGATCCTTTGCTAGAAACACCATATATTTT.

The chain employs TRBV11-2 and TRBJ2-1; TRBD2 matches 10 bases. Losses at the gene ends were 11 bases for V and 4 bases for J; bases not matched to a gene: 8. Germline V gene lookup returns CDR1 SGHAT and CDR2 FQNNGV. This CDR3 is built from 14 residues. The CDR3 DNA reads TGTGCCGGGTCCACTAGCGGGATATACAATGAGCAGTTCTTC. This codes for CAGSTSGIYNEQFF.

This clone was observed a handful of times. This rearrangement joins TRBV5-1 to TRBJ1-5; D is uncertain. Between the trimmed V and J ends, which lost 0 bases and 4 bases, there was a span of 8 bases. Germline V gene data show CDR1 as SGHRS and CDR2 as YFSETQ. The CDR3 runs 14 residues. The CDR3 coding sequence is TGCGCCAGCAGCTTGGTGGCAGGTAATCAGCCCCAGCATTTT. This encodes CASSLVAGNQPQHF. The variable domain in full, with the rest retrieved from reference TRBV5-1 and TRBJ1-5, is KAGVTQTPRYLIKTRGQQVTLSCSPISGHRSVSWYQQTPGQGLQFLFEYFSETQRNKGNFPGRFSGRQFSNSRSEMNVSTLELGDSALYLCASSLVAGNQPQHFGDGTRLSIL.

The chain has TRBV13 and TRBJ1-1, with D possibly TRBD1 on 6 matching bases. CDR3 length: 17 amino acids. The germline V and J ends were trimmed by 4 bases and 3 bases, with 21 bases remaining between them. The germline V gene encodes CDR1 PRHDT and CDR2 FYEKMQ (reference sequence). The CDR3 sequence is CASSYELQGRLDTEAFF. CDR3 nucleotides: TGTGCCAGCAGCTATGAACTTCAGGGGCGCTTGGACACTGAAGCTTTCTTT. The full variable domain, rest sourced from reference TRBV13 and TRBJ1-1, is AAGVIQSPRHLIKEKRETATLKCYPIPRHDTVYWYQQGPGQDPQFLISFYEKMQSDKGSIPDRFSAQQFSDYHSELNMSSLELGDSALYFCASSYELQGRLDTEAFFGQGTRLTVV.

The chain has TRBV28 and TRBJ1-1; D is uncertain. The CDR3 extends over 16 amino acids. Germline CDR1 reads MDHEN; CDR2 reads SYDVKM. V shed 2 bases and J shed 4 bases, with 17 bases lying between them. CDR3 DNA sequence: TGTGCCAGCAGTTTAAAGGTCTTGGGAGATCGCACTGAAGCTTTCTTT. Protein product: CASSLKVLGDRTEAFF.

The chain carries TRBV5-1 and TRBJ1-1; 7 positions match TRBD1. V trimming: 4 bases; J trimming: 2 bases; junction bases outside the gene matches: 8. CDR1 is SGHRS and CDR2 is YFSETQ in the germline V gene. The CDR3 covers 15 residues. The CDR3 sequence is CASSQPGQINTEAFF. The DNA for the CDR3 is TGCGCCAGCAGCCAGCCGGGACAGATTAACACTGAAGCTTTCTTT.

The V call is TRBV7-3, the J call TRBJ2-2; D gene uncertain. There are 12 residues in the CDR3. Germline V gene lookup returns CDR1 SGHTA and CDR2 FQGTGA. V shed 5 bases and J shed 5 bases, with 6 bases lying between them. The CDR3 DNA is TGTGCCAGCAGCCCCTCTACCGGGGAGCTGTTTTTT. Its translation is CASSPSTGELFF.

The rearrangement uses TRBV6-1 and TRBJ1-1; weak D call: TRBD1 (6 bases). This CDR3 is 15 amino acids long. The V end was cut by 3 bases, the J end by 7 bases, with 18 bases between. Germline values: CDR1 MNHNS, CDR2 SASEGT. The CDR3, as DNA: TGTGCCAGCAGTGAGGCACCGGGACAACGGGGTGAAGCTTTCTTT. Its translation is CASSEAPGQRGEAFF.

In its sample, this clone was seen once. This chain connects TRBV28 to TRBJ2-1; D remains unclear. CDR3 length equals 10 residues. Between the trimmed V and J ends, which lost 3 bases and 13 bases, there was a span of 7 bases. Germline CDR1 is MDHEN and CDR2 is SYDVKM. This CDR3 reads CASSFTVQFF. The CDR3 region has the DNA TGTGCCAGCAGTTTCACGGTACAGTTCTTC.